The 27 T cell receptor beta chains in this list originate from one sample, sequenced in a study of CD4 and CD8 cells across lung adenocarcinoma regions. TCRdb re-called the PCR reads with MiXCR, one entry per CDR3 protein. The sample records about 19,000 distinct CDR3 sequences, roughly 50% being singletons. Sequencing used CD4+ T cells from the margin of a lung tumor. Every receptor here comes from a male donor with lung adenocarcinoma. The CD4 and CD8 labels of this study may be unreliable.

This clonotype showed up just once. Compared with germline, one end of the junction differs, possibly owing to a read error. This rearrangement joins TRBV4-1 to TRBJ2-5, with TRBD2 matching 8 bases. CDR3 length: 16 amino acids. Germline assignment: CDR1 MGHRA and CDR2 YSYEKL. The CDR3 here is CASRGRGGLDPETQYF. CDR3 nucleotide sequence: TGCGCCAGCAGGGGCCGGGGGGGACTAGACCCAGAGACGCAGTACTTC.

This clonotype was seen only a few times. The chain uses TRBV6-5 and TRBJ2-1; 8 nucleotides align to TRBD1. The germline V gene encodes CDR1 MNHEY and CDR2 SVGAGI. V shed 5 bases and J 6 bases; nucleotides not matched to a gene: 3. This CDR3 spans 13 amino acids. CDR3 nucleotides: TGTGCCAGCAGTATCGACAGGGGCAATGAGCAGTTCTTC. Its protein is CASSIDRGNEQFF.

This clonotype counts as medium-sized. CDR3 amino acids: CASGRESTTDTQYF. CDR3 nucleotide sequence: TGTGCCAGTGGGCGGGAGTCCACCACAGATACGCAGTATTTT. The J gene is TRBJ2-3, the V gene TRBV6-1; the match to TRBD2 covers 7 bases. The CDR3 is 14 residues long. CDR1 is MNHNS and CDR2 is SASEGT in the germline V gene. V was clipped by 9 bases and J by 2 bases; unmatched bases: 8.

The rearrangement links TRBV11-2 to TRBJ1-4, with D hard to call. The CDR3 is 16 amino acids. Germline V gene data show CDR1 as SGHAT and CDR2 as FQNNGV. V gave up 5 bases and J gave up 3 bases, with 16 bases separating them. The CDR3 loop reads CASSTYKAASNEKLFF. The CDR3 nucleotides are TGTGCCAGCAGCACCTACAAAGCGGCCTCTAATGAAAAACTGTTTTTT.

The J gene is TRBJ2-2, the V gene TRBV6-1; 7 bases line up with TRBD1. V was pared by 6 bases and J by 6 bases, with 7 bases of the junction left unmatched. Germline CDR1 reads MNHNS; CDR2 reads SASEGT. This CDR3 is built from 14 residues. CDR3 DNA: TGTGCCAGCAGGGACGACAGGGCGGCCGGGGAGCTGTTTTTT. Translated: CASRDDRAAGELFF.

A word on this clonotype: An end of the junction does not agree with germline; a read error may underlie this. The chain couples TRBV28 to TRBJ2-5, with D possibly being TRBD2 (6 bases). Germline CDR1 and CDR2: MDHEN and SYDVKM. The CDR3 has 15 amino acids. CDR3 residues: CASSFLGGNQETQYF. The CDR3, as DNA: TGTGCCAGCAGTTTCTTGGGCGGGAACCAAGAGACGCAGTACTTT.

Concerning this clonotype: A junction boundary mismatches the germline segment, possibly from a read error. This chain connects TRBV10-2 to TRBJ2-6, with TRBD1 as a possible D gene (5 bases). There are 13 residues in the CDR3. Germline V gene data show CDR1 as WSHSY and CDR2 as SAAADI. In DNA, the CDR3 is TGCGCCACCACTTATCCTGGGGCCTACGACCAGTCCTTC. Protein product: CATTYPGAYDQSF.

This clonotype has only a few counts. The CDR3 loop is CASRGYQPQHF. DNA of the CDR3: TGTGCCAGCAGGGGATATCAGCCCCAGCATTTT. This chain uses TRBV6-1 with TRBJ1-5; D is unresolved. The CDR3 is 11 amino acids. CDR1 and CDR2 from the germline V gene are MNHNS and SASEGT. Trimming removed 6 bases at V and 5 bases at J, with 5 bases between.

The CDR3 DNA sequence: TGCAGTGCTAGAGGGGGCGGAGGGCCGGACGATACGCAGTATTTT. As protein: CSARGGGGPDDTQYF. The chain combines TRBV20-1 with TRBJ2-3; possibly TRBD2 for D (6 bases). The CDR3 runs to 15 residues. The ends were cut back, 1 base at V and 6 bases at J, with 17 bases in the middle. The germline V gene has CDR1 DFQATT and CDR2 SNEGSKA (reference sequence).

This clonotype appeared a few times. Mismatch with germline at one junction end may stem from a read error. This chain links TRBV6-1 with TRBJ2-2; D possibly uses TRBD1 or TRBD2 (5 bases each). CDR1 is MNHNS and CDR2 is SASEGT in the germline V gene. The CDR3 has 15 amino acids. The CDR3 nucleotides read TGTGCCAGCAGACTCCAGGCTGTGAGCACCGGGGCGCTGTATTTT. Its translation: CASRLQAVSTGALYF.

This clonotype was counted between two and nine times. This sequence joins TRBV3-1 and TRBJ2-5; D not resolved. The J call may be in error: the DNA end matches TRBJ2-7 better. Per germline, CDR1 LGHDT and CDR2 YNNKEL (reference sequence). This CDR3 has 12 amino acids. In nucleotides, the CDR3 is TGTGCCAGCAGCCAAGGAGCGCGCGAGCAGTACTTC. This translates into CASSQGAREQYF.

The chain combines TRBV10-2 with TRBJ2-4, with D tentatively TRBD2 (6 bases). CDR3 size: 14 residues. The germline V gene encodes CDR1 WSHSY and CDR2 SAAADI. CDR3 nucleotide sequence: TGCCGCAGCAGCCGGCTGGGAGGCACAGATACGCAGTACTTC. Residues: CRSSRLGGTDTQYF.

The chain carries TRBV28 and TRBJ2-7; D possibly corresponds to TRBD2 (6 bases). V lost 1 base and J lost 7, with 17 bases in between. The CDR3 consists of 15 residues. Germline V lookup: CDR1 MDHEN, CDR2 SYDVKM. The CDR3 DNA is TGTGCCAGCAGTTTATCTTCCCTAGCGACGAGGGAGCAGTACTTC. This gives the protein CASSLSSLATREQYF. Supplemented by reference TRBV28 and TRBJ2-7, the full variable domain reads DVKVTQSSRYLVKRTGEKVFLECVQDMDHENMFWYRQDPGLGLRLIYFSYDVKMKEKGDIPEGYSVSREKKERFSLILESASTNQTSMYLCASSLSSLATREQYFGPGTRLTVT.

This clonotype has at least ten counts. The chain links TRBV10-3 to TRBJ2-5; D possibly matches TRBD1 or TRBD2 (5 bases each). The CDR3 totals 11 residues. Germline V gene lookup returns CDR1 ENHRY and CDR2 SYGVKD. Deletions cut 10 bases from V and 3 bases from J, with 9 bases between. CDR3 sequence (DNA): TGTGCCACACAGGAGGAAGAGACCCAGTACTTC. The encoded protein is CATQEEETQYF.

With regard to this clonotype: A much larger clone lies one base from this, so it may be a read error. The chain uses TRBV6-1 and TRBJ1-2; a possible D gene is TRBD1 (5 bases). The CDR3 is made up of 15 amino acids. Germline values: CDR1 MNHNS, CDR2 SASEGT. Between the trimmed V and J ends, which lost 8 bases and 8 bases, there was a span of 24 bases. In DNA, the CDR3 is TGTGCCAGCGGTGGAGCGGGGGGGGGGGGGGGGGGCTACACCTTC. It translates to CASGGAGGGGGGYTF.

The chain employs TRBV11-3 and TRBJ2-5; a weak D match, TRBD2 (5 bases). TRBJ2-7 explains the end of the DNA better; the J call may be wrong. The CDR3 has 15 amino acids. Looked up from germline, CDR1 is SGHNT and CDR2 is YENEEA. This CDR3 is CASSREDGVHYEQYF. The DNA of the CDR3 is TGTGCCAGCAGCCGAGAGGACGGGGTACACTACGAGCAGTACTTC.

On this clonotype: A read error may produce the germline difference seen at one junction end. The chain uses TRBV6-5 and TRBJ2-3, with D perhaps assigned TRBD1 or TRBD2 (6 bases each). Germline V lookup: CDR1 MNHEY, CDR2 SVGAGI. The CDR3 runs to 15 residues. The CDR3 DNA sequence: TGTGCCAGCGGGTACGGGGGCCCTAGCACAGAGACGCAGTATTTT. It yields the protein CASGYGGPSTETQYF.

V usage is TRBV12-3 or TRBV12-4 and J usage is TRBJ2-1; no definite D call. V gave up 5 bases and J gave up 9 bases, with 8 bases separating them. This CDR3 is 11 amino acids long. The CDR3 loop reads CASSPGTEQFF. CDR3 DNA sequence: TGTGCCAGCAGTCCTGGAACTGAGCAGTTCTTC.

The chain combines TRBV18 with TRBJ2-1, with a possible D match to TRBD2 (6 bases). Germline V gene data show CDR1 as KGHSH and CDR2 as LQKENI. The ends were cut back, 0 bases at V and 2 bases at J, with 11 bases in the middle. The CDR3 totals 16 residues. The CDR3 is CASSPPTGGAYNEQFF. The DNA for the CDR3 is TGTGCCAGCTCACCACCTACCGGCGGGGCCTACAATGAGCAGTTCTTC.

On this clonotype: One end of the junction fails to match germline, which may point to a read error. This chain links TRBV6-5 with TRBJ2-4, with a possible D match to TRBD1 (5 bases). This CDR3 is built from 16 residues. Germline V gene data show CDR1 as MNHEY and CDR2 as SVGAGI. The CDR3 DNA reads TGTGCCAGCAGCTTACTGGGGCTGGGTGCCACAAATACTCAGTACTTT. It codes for CASSLLGLGATNTQYF.

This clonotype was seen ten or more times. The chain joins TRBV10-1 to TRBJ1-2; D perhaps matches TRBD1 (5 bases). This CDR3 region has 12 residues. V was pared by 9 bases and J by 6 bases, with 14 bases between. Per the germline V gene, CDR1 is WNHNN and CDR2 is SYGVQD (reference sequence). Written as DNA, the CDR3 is TGCGCCAGACCACAGGATTGTCATGGCTACACCTTC. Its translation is CARPQDCHGYTF.

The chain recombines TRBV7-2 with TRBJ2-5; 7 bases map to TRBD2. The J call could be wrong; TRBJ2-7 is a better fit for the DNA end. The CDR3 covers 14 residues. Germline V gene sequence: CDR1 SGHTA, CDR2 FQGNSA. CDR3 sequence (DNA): TGTGCCAGCAGCTTAAAGCGGGAAGCGTACGAGCAGTACGTC. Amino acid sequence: CASSLKREAYEQYV.

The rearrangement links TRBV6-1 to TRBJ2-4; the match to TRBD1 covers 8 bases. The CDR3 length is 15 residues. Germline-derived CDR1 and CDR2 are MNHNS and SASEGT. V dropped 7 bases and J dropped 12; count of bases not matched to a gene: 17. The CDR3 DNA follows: TGTGCCAGCAACCAGGGGGCATCTAGCAAAAATACTCAGTACTTC. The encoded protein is CASNQGASSKNTQYF.

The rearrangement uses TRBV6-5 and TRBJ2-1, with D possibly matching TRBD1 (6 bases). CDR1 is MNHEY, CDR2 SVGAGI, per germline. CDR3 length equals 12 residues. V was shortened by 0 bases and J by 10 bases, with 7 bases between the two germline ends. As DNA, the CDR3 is TGTGCCAGCAGTTACTCCGGGACAGAGCAGTTCTTC. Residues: CASSYSGTEQFF.

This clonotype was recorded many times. The CDR3 here is CASRQPNTGELFF. For the CDR3, the DNA is TGTGCCAGCAGGCAGCCGAACACCGGGGAGCTGTTTTTT. The rearrangement links TRBV25-1 to TRBJ2-2; D gene ambiguous. CDR1 is MGHDK, CDR2 SYGVNS, per germline. The V end was cut by 6 bases, the J end by 0 bases, with 5 bases between. This CDR3 region has 13 residues.

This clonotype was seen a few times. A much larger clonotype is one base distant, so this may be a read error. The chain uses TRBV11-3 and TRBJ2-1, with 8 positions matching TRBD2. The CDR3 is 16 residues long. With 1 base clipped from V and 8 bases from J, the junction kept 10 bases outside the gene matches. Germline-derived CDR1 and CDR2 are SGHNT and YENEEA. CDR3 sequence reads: CASSLGSLAGWDEQFF. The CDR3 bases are TGTGCCAGCAGCTTAGGGTCCCTAGCGGGTTGGGATGAGCAGTTCTTC.

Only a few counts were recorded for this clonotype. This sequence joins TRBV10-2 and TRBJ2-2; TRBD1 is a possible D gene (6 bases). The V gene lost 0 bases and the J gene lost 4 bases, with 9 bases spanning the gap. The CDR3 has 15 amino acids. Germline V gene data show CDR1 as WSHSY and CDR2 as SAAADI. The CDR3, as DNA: TGCGCCAGCAGTGAGTCGGGGGCTCGCACCGGGGAGCTGTTTTTT. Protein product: CASSESGARTGELFF.